These 2 T cell receptor beta chains came from one sample sequenced in a study of blood T cell repertoires in COVID-19. The assay was immunoSEQ multiplex PCR, and TCRdb's table has in-frame clones only and misses some. The sample lists about 80,000 clones; 65% to 85% were seen once. Sequencing was performed on peripheral blood. The receptors originated from a man aged 65 to 79 with active or convalescent COVID-19.

The chain has TRBV6-5 and TRBJ1-2; the D gene is possibly TRBD1 (5 bases). V was trimmed by 3 bases and J by 5 bases, leaving 13 bases between them. This CDR3 is 14 amino acids long. From germline, CDR1 is MNHEY and CDR2 SVGAGI. In DNA form, the CDR3 reads TGTGCCAGCAGTTATTCCGGGGGAGAGTATGGCTACACCTTC. This sequence encodes CASSYSGGEYGYTF.

The J gene is TRBJ2-2, the V gene TRBV5-1; possible D gene TRBD1, 6 bases. CDR1 is SGHRS, CDR2 YFSETQ, per germline. The CDR3 is made up of 16 amino acids. Trimming left V 4 bases short and J 5 bases short, with 18 bases between. CDR3 sequence reads: CASSLSVGHQTGELFF. The CDR3 nucleotides read TGCGCCAGCAGCCTCTCCGTGGGACACCAGACCGGGGAGCTGTTTTTT.